The source of this TCR beta chain is a study of response to subunit inactivated influenza vaccine. Study-wide points: A suggestion made by the authors is that each seasonal influenza vaccination recruits few new T cells.

TCRdb used MiXCR to reprocess the RT-PCR reads, holding one entry per CDR3 protein. The data contain approximately 520,000 distinct CDR3 sequences, 16% of them singletons. From germline, CDR1 is MDHEN and CDR2 SYDVKM. This CDR3 is 14 amino acids long. Trimming left V 6 bases short and J 7 bases short, with 19 bases between. This clonotype has more than one count but fewer than ten. Its antigen is currently unknown. The specimen comprised CD4+ T cells sorted from PBMCs, sampled less than 25 months after vaccination. The rearrangement links TRBV28 to TRBJ2-7, with D perhaps being TRBD1 or TRBD2 (7 bases each). This receptor was identified in a man aged 50 to 69 who received an inactivated influenza vaccine. The CDR3 loop reads CASSPTGRVREQYF. CDR3 nucleotides: TGTGCCAGCAGCCCGACAGGGAGGGTTCGGGAGCAGTACTTC.